This T cell receptor beta chain was recovered during a study of beta chain features in type 1 diabetes (dated by TCRdb to 2016 to 2019). As for the study more broadly: No differences in mean age, gender distribution, total cell number or subset yield were found between patients and healthy donors. Regulatory and stem cell-like memory subsets were obtained from only 8 patients and about 8 healthy donors, while naive and central memory subsets were obtained from all 28 donors. A total of about 110 million sorted cells were examined across all samples, and the number of cells per subset was strongly correlated with RNA yield. In the study, TCRB repertoires of sorted circulating CD4+ T cell subsets from recently diagnosed type 1 diabetes patients were compared with those of matched healthy donors. Summary of the overall study and its limitations: Naive, central memory and regulatory TCRB repertoires appeared to be more alike among patients than among healthy donors. Patients with type 1 diabetes made fewer insertions and deleted more nucleotides at VDJ recombination sites, implying thymic rearrangement abnormalities. Type 1 diabetes patients showed a moderate but significant shortening of TCRB CDR3 length in all four CD4+ subsets. PCR might favor shorter templates, but patient and control samples were amplified and corrected together, so any skew would affect both groups equally. Sequencing cDNA rather than genomic DNA could over-represent highly expressing activated cells, although activation and CD3 levels did not differ between groups. Because the HLA sub-analyses included only small numbers of individuals, any influence of HLA type on TCRB rearrangement was left unresolved.

Regarding this clone: This receptor's antigen is unknown. No clone much larger than this one lies a single base away; base qualities are absent.

Each donor gave one peripheral blood draw, averaging approximately 0.12 L, which was collected into heparinised tubes. Using a panel that included CD45RO, CCR7, CD25, CD127, CD95 and CD27, naive, central memory, regulatory and stem cell-like memory CD4+ T cells were sorted on a BD FACSAria II. Every sorted population had a purity above 95%. Right away, PBMCs were isolated by Lymphoprep density gradient centrifugation and were stained directly, with no culture step. So that batch effects would be minimized, each experiment stained and sorted samples in pairs, pairing one healthy donor with one patient. The High Capacity cDNA Reverse Transcription Kit was used to reverse transcribe all of the isolated RNA, meaning that expressed TCRB transcripts were what got sequenced. Naive, central memory and regulatory T cell samples underwent deep immunoSEQ sequencing, averaging roughly 3.5 million total reads per sample. Sorted cells were lysed in RLT buffer and RNA was extracted with DNase-treated RNeasy Micro or Mini kits, depending on cell number. To prevent cross-contamination, each cell subset was processed individually, whereas patient and healthy donor samples were processed jointly. TCRB sequences were amplified from cDNA with the immunoSEQ multiplex PCR, producing 87-bp fragments spanning the CDR3 region. The amplicons were sequenced using the Illumina HiSeq platform. For the original study's pipeline: PCR bias was corrected computationally using synthetic template baselines, and reads within Hamming distance 2 were collapsed, with unmergeable singletons discarded. By aligning reads against IMGT, V, D and J genes, CDR3 length, and insertions or deletions at six rearrangement sites were assigned. Clonotype counts were normalized to sorted cell number within each subset before computing true diversity and Gini coefficients with the tcR R package. The overlap coefficient, calculated on TCRB nucleotide sequences, was used to quantify repertoire sharing. Out-of-frame TCRB sequences from naive cells were analyzed to stand in for the pre-selection repertoire. The clones in this table, taken by TCRdb from immuneACCESS, are in-frame only. Not every clone is retained; where verified, under half of the shortfall comes from an unresolved V gene, and the cause of the rest is unknown. The DNA gave D and trimming, while V, J and clone size come from that table. For this sample there are roughly 400,000 clones; about 14% appear just once. Of the sample, about 0.018% falls within the top ten clones.

CDR1 and CDR2 are read off the germline V gene as SNHLY and FYNNEI. From its cysteine to its phenylalanine, the CDR3 spans 17 amino acids. Only CDR3 DNA remains: 51 bases, in frame from the first base. Unmatched junction bases come to 8, with V trimmed by 0 bases and J by 5 bases. The sequencing input was naive CD4+ T cells from blood. The label giving this sample's cell subset or site can be read as: true naive CD4+ T cells. This TCR came from a woman aged 18-29 years in good health. The chain is made from TRBV2 and TRBJ2-5; TRBD2 aligns with 11 central bases. This receptor carries the CDR3 CASSEAISGRVQETQYF. The sequenced DNA is TGTGCCAGCAGTGAAGCCATTAGCGGGAGGGTTCAGGAGACCCAGTACTTC.